This T cell receptor beta chain emerged from a study of T-cell memory formation after mild COVID-19 (dated by TCRdb to the early 2020s). At the level of the whole study: TCR sequence clusters from the two donors were largely donor specific. In a couple of donors, T-cell clones that expanded and contracted after mild COVID-19 were tracked by sequencing TCRalpha and TCRbeta repertoires over time. Two young, previously healthy adult volunteers, one female and one male, were included in the cohort.

General study outcomes and caveats: Clones that contracted from day 15 to 85 showed balanced CD4/CD8 phenotypes, whereas a second wave of clones that expanded from day 15 to 37 leaned towards CD4+. Some responding clones were found in pre-infection memory, which suggests that pre-existing cross-reactive memory T cells took part in the SARS-CoV-2 response. Contracting CD4+ clones were found mainly in CM and EM memory subsets, while CD8+ clones were enriched in EMRA. Whether the second-wave clones peaking on day 37 were SARS-CoV-2 specific was not confirmed. Only two mild cases were covered by the study, and larger cohorts that include severe cases with pre-infection samples were considered necessary.

The CDR3 goes from the cysteine to the phenylalanine over 17 residues. Only the CDR3 portion is preserved as DNA: 51 bases, with reading frame beginning at the first base. V is pared back by 6 bases and J by 10 bases, with 25 bases lying between the germline termini. As for this clonotype: This receptor's antigen is unknown. Base qualities are missing; no much larger clone stands one base away.

Sequencer: Illumina NovaSeq 6000. TCRalpha and TCRbeta cDNA libraries were constructed by 5'RACE with constant-segment primers, with sample barcodes and unique molecular identifiers being introduced. Trizol reagent was used to extract RNA from every sample. Amplification of the libraries took two PCR steps, and the second step added a second sample barcode plus Illumina TruSeq adapters. Sequencing of the libraries was done on an Illumina NovaSeq, producing 2 x 150 bp paired-end reads. In the paper's pipeline: With migec v1.2.7, reads were demultiplexed and then collapsed into UMI-guided consensus sequences. Using mixcr v2.1.11, the UMI consensuses were aligned to TRA and TRB V and J templates and assembled into clonotypes. Expanded or contracted clonotypes were those called significant by both edgeR and NoisET, with noise models trained on biological replicates. For edgeR calls, a false discovery rate-adjusted p below 0.01 and a log2 fold-change threshold of 1 were applied. As an exploratory analysis of dynamics, max-normalized trajectories of the 1000 most abundant clonotypes were examined by PCA with hierarchical clustering. The CD4 or CD8 phenotype of responding clones was assigned using the separately sequenced CD4+ and CD8+ repertoires. TCRdb applied fastp at Q25 and MiXCR to the public reads, then kept only in-frame beta chains. Identical CDR3 proteins give one entry, which carries the most common genes and DNA. V and J calls and clone size were set by TCRdb, not the authors. A total of some 210,000 distinct CDR3 sequences appear in this sample, around 20% of them only once. Clones ranked in the top ten supply roughly 2.4% of the sample.

Ficoll-Paque density gradient centrifugation was the method used to isolate PBMCs. Sequencing was performed on PBMCs or a T cell subset sorted from them (not recorded which). This chain joins TRBV12-3 or TRBV12-4 to TRBJ1-6; a tentative D match to TRBD1 spans 6 bases. This sequence originates from an adult woman who had mild COVID-19 (a few samples of this study predate the infection). The sample titles of this study are shuffled in the database, so cell type and time point are left out; the donor was told from shared clones. The nucleotide sequence is given as TGTGCCAGCAGACGGGGACAACAACAGGGAGGTCGATCACCCCTCCACTTT. Its translation reads: CASRRGQQQGGRSPLHF.